Listed below are T cell receptor beta chains from one sample, sequenced in a study of cytomegalovirus exposure and HLA in healthy donors. Sequencing used immunoSEQ multiplex PCR; TCRdb keeps in-frame clones, though not all of them. The sample lists some 120,000 clones; 81% were seen once. The sample comprised PBMCs. Every receptor here comes from a woman younger than 45 in good health and CMV-seronegative. CDR3s include the opening cysteine and the closing phenylalanine or tryptophan. The D gene is left open where the match is weak. Not all rows give a size; the values are once, few, many and, for expanded clones, a class.

abundance: NA
v_gene: TRBV4-2
j_gene: TRBJ2-3
d_gene: NA
CDR3nt: TGTGCCAGCAGCCCCCCTAGGGGGTTGGGCACAGATACGCAGTATTTT
CDR3aa: CASSPPRGLGTDTQYF

abundance: NA
v_gene: TRBV5-1
j_gene: TRBJ2-7
d_gene: TRBD1
CDR3nt: TGCGCCAGCAGCTTGGGGACAGGGGGCTACGAGCAGTACTTC
CDR3aa: CASSLGTGGYEQYF

abundance: NA
v_gene: TRBV5-6
j_gene: TRBJ2-2
d_gene: TRBD1
CDR3nt: TGTGCCAGCAGCGCGGGACAGGGGACCGGGGAGCTGTTTTTT
CDR3aa: CASSAGQGTGELFF

abundance: NA
v_gene: TRBV18
j_gene: TRBJ2-2
d_gene: NA
CDR3nt: TGTGCCAGCTCACCAGGTAGCGTGAACACCGGGGAGCTGTTTTTT
CDR3aa: CASSPGSVNTGELFF

abundance: NA
v_gene: TRBV4-1
j_gene: TRBJ1-1
d_gene: NA
CDR3nt: TGCGCCAGCAGCCAAGTTCACGGAGACACTGAAGCTTTCTTT
CDR3aa: CASSQVHGDTEAFF

abundance: NA
v_gene: TRBV20-1
j_gene: TRBJ1-1
d_gene: NA
CDR3nt: TGCAGTGCTAGAATCTACACTGAAGCTTTCTTT
CDR3aa: CSARIYTEAFF

abundance: NA
v_gene: TRBV4-3
j_gene: TRBJ2-7
d_gene: NA
CDR3nt: TGCGCCAGCAGCCAAGATCTGGGCAGGCGATCCTACGAGCAGTACTTC
CDR3aa: CASSQDLGRRSYEQYF

abundance: few
v_gene: TRBV28
j_gene: TRBJ2-1
d_gene: TRBD2
CDR3nt: TGTGCTTCACGACTAGCGGGAGTCAATGAGCAGTTCTTC
CDR3aa: CASRLAGVNEQFF

abundance: NA
v_gene: TRBV19
j_gene: TRBJ2-2
d_gene: NA
CDR3nt: TGTGCCAGTAGTATCTACAGAATAAGCACCGGGGAGCTGTTTTTT
CDR3aa: CASSIYRISTGELFF

abundance: NA
v_gene: TRBV5-1
j_gene: TRBJ2-3
d_gene: TRBD2
CDR3nt: TGCGCCAGCAGCTCGGGAGGCGGGAAGGTAGATACGCAGTATTTT
CDR3aa: CASSSGGGKVDTQYF

abundance: NA
v_gene: TRBV14
j_gene: TRBJ2-7
d_gene: TRBD1
CDR3nt: TGTGCCAGCAGCCACGGGACAGGACGCTACGAGCAGTACTTC
CDR3aa: CASSHGTGRYEQYF

abundance: NA
v_gene: TRBV23-1
j_gene: TRBJ2-7
d_gene: TRBD1
CDR3nt: TGCGCCAGCAGTCATTGGACAGGGAGTTCCTACGAGCAGTACTTC
CDR3aa: CASSHWTGSSYEQYF

abundance: NA
v_gene: TRBV6-6
j_gene: TRBJ2-1
d_gene: TRBD2
CDR3nt: TGTGCCAGCATTCTGTCCGGGACTAGCAATGAGCAGTTCTTC
CDR3aa: CASILSGTSNEQFF

abundance: NA
v_gene: TRBV7-9
j_gene: TRBJ2-5
d_gene: TRBD1
CDR3nt: TGTGCCAGCAGCTCAAACATGGGACAGGGGGCCGAGACCCAGTACTTC
CDR3aa: CASSSNMGQGAETQYF

abundance: NA
v_gene: TRBV21-1
j_gene: TRBJ2-2
d_gene: NA
CDR3nt: TGTGCCAGCAGCAAACCCCCTAGCGGGAGGGCCACCGGGGAGCTGTTTTTT
CDR3aa: CASSKPPSGRATGELFF

abundance: NA
v_gene: TRBV27
j_gene: TRBJ2-3
d_gene: NA
CDR3nt: TGTGCCAGCAGTTTAGAGTTCGAACGGTCTGGAGATACGCAGTATTTT
CDR3aa: CASSLEFERSGDTQYF

abundance: NA
v_gene: TRBV5-1
j_gene: TRBJ1-6
d_gene: TRBD1
CDR3nt: TGCGCCAGCAGGACGGGACAGCCCGAGCTTAATTCACCCCTCCACTTT
CDR3aa: CASRTGQPELNSPLHF

abundance: NA
v_gene: TRBV18
j_gene: TRBJ2-3
d_gene: TRBD1
CDR3nt: TGTGCCAGCTCACCAGTCTACAGGGGACCAAACACAGATACGCAGTATTTT
CDR3aa: CASSPVYRGPNTDTQYF

abundance: few
v_gene: TRBV9
j_gene: TRBJ2-7
d_gene: TRBD2
CDR3nt: TGTGCCAGCAGCTCTCGGACTAGCGGGAGGGCCATCGACGAGCAGTACTTC
CDR3aa: CASSSRTSGRAIDEQYF

abundance: NA
v_gene: TRBV7-2
j_gene: TRBJ2-7
d_gene: TRBD2
CDR3nt: TGTGCCAGCACCAGGACTAGCGGGACCTACGAGCAGTACTTC
CDR3aa: CASTRTSGTYEQYF

abundance: NA
v_gene: TRBV7-2
j_gene: TRBJ2-3
d_gene: NA
CDR3nt: TGTGCCAGCAGCTTGGGGGGAACAGATACGCAGTATTTT
CDR3aa: CASSLGGTDTQYF

abundance: NA
v_gene: TRBV7-9
j_gene: TRBJ2-7
d_gene: NA
CDR3nt: TGTGCCAGCAGCCGCATCGGAGGCCGCGAGCAGTACTTC
CDR3aa: CASSRIGGREQYF

abundance: NA
v_gene: TRBV27
j_gene: TRBJ2-5
d_gene: TRBD2
CDR3nt: TGTGCCAGCAGTTTATACGGGACTAGCGGACCAGGGACCCAGTACTTC
CDR3aa: CASSLYGTSGPGTQYF

abundance: many
v_gene: TRBV5-1
j_gene: TRBJ2-3
d_gene: TRBD1
CDR3nt: TGCGCCAGCAGCTTGTCTGGGACAGGGGTCGGCGATACGCAGTATTTT
CDR3aa: CASSLSGTGVGDTQYF

abundance: NA
v_gene: TRBV28
j_gene: TRBJ2-1
d_gene: NA
CDR3nt: TGTGCCAGCAGTTTATCGGGGGAGGTCCATGAGCAGTTCTTC
CDR3aa: CASSLSGEVHEQFF

abundance: NA
v_gene: TRBV5-1
j_gene: TRBJ1-4
d_gene: NA
CDR3nt: TGCGCCAGCAGCTTGGCCCAAGGGGGAGTTGAAAAACTGTTTTTT
CDR3aa: CASSLAQGGVEKLFF

abundance: NA
v_gene: TRBV19
j_gene: TRBJ2-7
d_gene: TRBD1
CDR3nt: TGTGCCAGTAGTATCCAGGGGGCGCGGGAGCAGTACTTC
CDR3aa: CASSIQGAREQYF

abundance: NA
v_gene: TRBV7-9
j_gene: TRBJ2-1
d_gene: TRBD2
CDR3nt: TGTGCCAGCAGCTTATTGAGGCTAGCGGGTGACAATGAGCAGTTCTTC
CDR3aa: CASSLLRLAGDNEQFF

abundance: NA
v_gene: TRBV18
j_gene: TRBJ1-1
d_gene: TRBD1
CDR3nt: TGTGCCGGGGGACAGAAGAACACTGAAGCTTTCTTT
CDR3aa: CAGGQKNTEAFF

abundance: NA
v_gene: TRBV7-9
j_gene: TRBJ1-2
d_gene: NA
CDR3nt: TGTGCCAGCAGTCCCAGGGACTATGGCTACACCTTC
CDR3aa: CASSPRDYGYTF

abundance: NA
v_gene: TRBV6-5
j_gene: TRBJ2-7
d_gene: TRBD2
CDR3nt: TGTGCCAGCAGTTACGGCGGGGGCTCCTACGAGCAGTACTTC
CDR3aa: CASSYGGGSYEQYF

abundance: once
v_gene: TRBV28
j_gene: TRBJ2-5
d_gene: NA
CDR3nt: TGTGCCAGCAGTCCCACGAATACTTTACAGGAGAAGCAAGAGACCCAGTACTTC
CDR3aa: CASSPTNTLQEKQETQYF

abundance: NA
v_gene: TRBV5-1
j_gene: TRBJ1-2
d_gene: NA
CDR3nt: TGCGCCAGCAGCTCTTCGGCGGGGGAGGAAGGCTACACCTTC
CDR3aa: CASSSSAGEEGYTF

abundance: NA
v_gene: TRBV19
j_gene: TRBJ2-3
d_gene: NA
CDR3nt: TGTGCCAGTACTAAAGGGCGGGGACTCACAGATACGCAGTATTTT
CDR3aa: CASTKGRGLTDTQYF

abundance: NA
v_gene: TRBV27
j_gene: TRBJ1-1
d_gene: NA
CDR3nt: TGTGCCAGCAGTCTCCTCCCCACTGAAGCTTTCTTT
CDR3aa: CASSLLPTEAFF

abundance: NA
v_gene: TRBV11-2
j_gene: TRBJ2-7
d_gene: NA
CDR3nt: TGTGCCAGCAGCTTCTCGAGCTCCTACGAGCAGTACTTC
CDR3aa: CASSFSSSYEQYF

abundance: NA
v_gene: TRBV28
j_gene: TRBJ2-1
d_gene: NA
CDR3nt: TGTGCCAGCAGGGTCATCTCGCCCAGCTCCTACAATGAGCAGTTCTTC
CDR3aa: CASRVISPSSYNEQFF

abundance: NA
v_gene: TRBV27
j_gene: TRBJ2-7
d_gene: TRBD2
CDR3nt: TGTGCCAGCGGGGAATCGGGACTAGCCTACGAGCAGTACTTC
CDR3aa: CASGESGLAYEQYF

abundance: NA
v_gene: TRBV2
j_gene: TRBJ2-1
d_gene: NA
CDR3nt: TGTGCCAGCGGGGCAGTGACGACTAGTCCGTTTAATGAGCAGTTCTTC
CDR3aa: CASGAVTTSPFNEQFF

abundance: NA
v_gene: TRBV5-1
j_gene: TRBJ2-5
d_gene: NA
CDR3nt: TGCGCCAGCAGCGGAATGGGGGGTGAGGAGACCCAGTACTTC
CDR3aa: CASSGMGGEETQYF

abundance: NA
v_gene: TRBV27
j_gene: TRBJ2-7
d_gene: NA
CDR3nt: TGTGCCAGCAGTTTTCTTAGCGGATCCTCCTACGAGCAGTACTTC
CDR3aa: CASSFLSGSSYEQYF

abundance: NA
v_gene: TRBV27
j_gene: TRBJ2-3
d_gene: NA
CDR3nt: TGTGCCAGCAGACAGGGAGTGCGGCCCGCCGATACGCAGTATTTT
CDR3aa: CASRQGVRPADTQYF

abundance: NA
v_gene: TRBV5-4
j_gene: TRBJ1-1
d_gene: TRBD1
CDR3nt: TGTGCCAGCAGCTTCCGAGACAGGGGGAGGGAAGGCACTGAAGCTTTCTTT
CDR3aa: CASSFRDRGREGTEAFF

abundance: NA
v_gene: TRBV28
j_gene: TRBJ2-7
d_gene: TRBD2
CDR3nt: TGTGCCAGCAGTTTATTGGCCAGCGGGAGATCATACGAGCAGTACTTC
CDR3aa: CASSLLASGRSYEQYF

abundance: once
v_gene: TRBV10-3
j_gene: TRBJ1-3
d_gene: NA
CDR3nt: TGTGCCATCAGTGGTCACGACAGGCCCAGCTCTGGAAACACCATATATTTT
CDR3aa: CAISGHDRPSSGNTIYF

abundance: NA
v_gene: TRBV11-2
j_gene: TRBJ1-2
d_gene: TRBD1
CDR3nt: TGTGCCAGCAGCTTAAAGGGACAGGGAGGGTTCAACTATGGCTACACCTTC
CDR3aa: CASSLKGQGGFNYGYTF

abundance: NA
v_gene: TRBV19
j_gene: TRBJ2-2
d_gene: TRBD1
CDR3nt: TGTGCCAGTAGTGTGGACAGGGGGCTGAACACCGGGGAGCTGTTTTTT
CDR3aa: CASSVDRGLNTGELFF

abundance: NA
v_gene: TRBV11-2
j_gene: TRBJ1-2
d_gene: NA
CDR3nt: TGTGCCAGCAGCTCCAACACGGGGGTTGGCTACACCTTC
CDR3aa: CASSSNTGVGYTF

abundance: NA
v_gene: TRBV6-5
j_gene: TRBJ2-7
d_gene: TRBD2
CDR3nt: TGTGCCAGCAGCATAGCGGGATCACTAGTCGAGCAGTACTTC
CDR3aa: CASSIAGSLVEQYF

abundance: NA
v_gene: TRBV20-1
j_gene: TRBJ1-1
d_gene: NA
CDR3nt: TGCAGTGCTACCCCTAATTCCCGGGCTTTCTTT
CDR3aa: CSATPNSRAFF